This TCR beta chain was found in a study of cytomegalovirus exposure and HLA in healthy donors. Looking at the study overall: HLA-typed donors were the source of approximately 80 million unique TCRs, which an early data release held.

Both 60 Vbeta primers and 13 Jbeta primers went into the PCR. Sequencing used immunoSEQ multiplex PCR; TCRdb keeps in-frame clones, though not all of them. This sample has approximately 180,000 clones, with roughly 79% found just once. Germline V lookup: CDR1 SGHDT, CDR2 YYEEEE. CDR3 size: 13 residues. Trimming took off 6 bases at V and 6 bases at J, with 15 bases between the two ends. Sequencing used PBMCs. The sequence derives from a man aged 35 to 55 in good health and CMV-seropositive. The chain employs TRBV5-6 and TRBJ1-1, with D possibly TRBD1 on 6 matching bases. As DNA, the CDR3 is TGTGCCAGCATTTCAGGGGCCGCAGCTGAAGCTTTCTTT. As protein: CASISGAAAEAFF.